The 27 T cell receptor beta chains below come from one sample, sequenced in a study of cytomegalovirus exposure and HLA in healthy donors. This PCR relied on a set of 60 Vbeta primers and 13 Jbeta primers. Sequenced by immunoSEQ multiplex PCR; TCRdb stores in-frame clones only, minus some. This table holds some 160,000 clones, 73% found once. The sequenced sample was PBMCs. These receptors were taken from a woman aged 18-30 years in good health and CMV-seropositive.

The chain is built from TRBV4-3 and TRBJ2-2; 10 nucleotides agree with TRBD2. With 0 bases clipped from V and 6 bases from J, the junction kept 10 bases outside the gene matches. CDR3 length: 18 residues. Germline V gene sequence: CDR1 LGHNA, CDR2 YSLEER. The CDR3 sequence: CASSQDPTSGAGSGELFF. CDR3 nucleotides: TGCGCCAGCAGCCAAGACCCTACTAGCGGGGCTGGGTCCGGGGAGCTGTTTTTT.

The rearrangement joins TRBV5-4 to TRBJ2-7; 10 bases match TRBD1. The CDR3 consists of 14 residues. J gave up 5 bases and V 2 bases, and 4 bases lay outside the gene matches. The germline V gene has CDR1 SGHNT and CDR2 YYREEE (reference sequence). The CDR3 bases are TGTGCCAGCAGCTTAGCCGGACAGGGGGACGAGCAGTACTTC. Protein sequence: CASSLAGQGDEQYF.

The chain is built from TRBV6-1 and TRBJ2-7; TRBD2 matches 8 bases. V gave up 1 base and J gave up 1 base; unmatched junction bases: 6. This CDR3 has 16 residues. The germline gives CDR1 MNHNS, CDR2 SASEGT. Here the CDR3 DNA reads TGTGCCAGCAGTGAAGGGACTAGCTTGGTATCCTACGAGCAGTACTTC. Its translation is CASSEGTSLVSYEQYF.

This chain links TRBV4-3 with TRBJ1-6; D unclear. Germline V gene sequence: CDR1 LGHNA, CDR2 YSLEER. Trimming left V 0 bases short and J 0 bases short, with 6 bases between. The CDR3 is 16 amino acids. The CDR3 bases are TGCGCCAGCAGCCAAGATCGCGGCTCCTATAATTCACCCCTCCACTTT. This translates into CASSQDRGSYNSPLHF.

This clone was seen more than once but under ten times. This sequence joins TRBV6-6 and TRBJ2-5; 7 bases line up with TRBD2. Looked up from germline, CDR1 is MNHNY and CDR2 is SVGAGI (reference sequence). Trimming at V came to 7 bases and at J to 1 base, leaving 6 bases not matched to a gene. This CDR3 has 14 amino acids. The DNA for the CDR3 is TGTGCCAGCACGGGGAGGGACGGCCAAGAGACCCAGTACTTC. Translation: CASTGRDGQETQYF.

J is TRBJ1-1 and V is TRBV2; TRBD1 matches 7 bases. CDR1 and CDR2 from the germline V gene are SNHLY and FYNNEI. The trim removed 7 bases at V and 7 bases at J, leaving 9 bases unmatched. The CDR3 totals 13 residues. CDR3 DNA sequence: TGTGCCAGCAAAACAGGGGTGTCTGGTGAAGCTTTCTTT. Its translation is CASKTGVSGEAFF.

J is TRBJ2-5 and V is TRBV6-6; the match to TRBD1 covers 9 bases. Trimming took 6 bases from V and 4 from J; bases not matched to a gene: 3. Looked up from germline, CDR1 is MNHNY and CDR2 is SVGAGI (reference sequence). This CDR3 spans 13 amino acids. CDR3 in amino acids: CASRNRGRETQYF. The CDR3 nucleotides read TGTGCCAGCAGAAACAGGGGGCGAGAGACCCAGTACTTC.

The chain recombines TRBV4-3 with TRBJ1-1, with TRBD1 as a possible D gene (5 bases). V gave up 5 bases and J gave up 6 bases, with 19 bases separating them. Germline values: CDR1 LGHNA, CDR2 YSLEER. The CDR3 covers 15 residues. Here the CDR3 DNA reads TGCGCCAGCAGCGCACACCCCAGGGTTTTCGCTGAAGCTTTCTTT. Amino acid sequence: CASSAHPRVFAEAFF.

The chain has TRBV4-2 and TRBJ2-3; 9 positions match TRBD2. The CDR3 is made up of 16 amino acids. CDR1 and CDR2 (germline): LGHNA, YNFKEQ. V trimming: 3 bases; J trimming: 4 bases; junction bases outside the gene matches: 8. The CDR3 is CASSQPPLAGSDTQYF. CDR3 DNA: TGTGCCAGCAGCCAGCCCCCTCTAGCGGGATCAGATACGCAGTATTTT.

The chain employs TRBV14 and TRBJ2-5, with D possibly being TRBD2 (5 bases). The CDR3 runs to 15 residues. The V gene's germline CDR1 is SGHDN and CDR2 FVKESK. The V end was cut by 1 base, the J end by 1 base, with 10 bases between. CDR3 residues: CASSQVGVGQETQYF. The CDR3 DNA reads TGTGCCAGCAGCCAAGTCGGGGTGGGCCAAGAGACCCAGTACTTC.

This rearrangement joins TRBV19 to TRBJ1-5; 7 bases fit TRBD1. Germline V lookup: CDR1 LNHDA, CDR2 SQIVND (reference sequence). The J segment lost 1 base and the V segment lost 8 bases, leaving 2 bases of the junction unmatched. The CDR3 has 13 amino acids. This chain's CDR3 is CASSTGSNQPQHF. For the CDR3, the DNA is TGTGCCAGTTCGACAGGGAGCAATCAGCCCCAGCATTTT.

The V and J genes are TRBV7-9 and TRBJ2-1; D may be TRBD2 (6 bases). The V end was cut by 5 bases, the J end by 5 bases, with 19 bases between. Per the germline V gene, CDR1 is SEHNR and CDR2 is FQNEAQ (reference sequence). The CDR3 has 16 residues. This CDR3 is CASSAPWTKVDNEQFF. The CDR3, as DNA: TGTGCCAGCAGCGCCCCGTGGACTAAGGTCGACAATGAGCAGTTCTTC.

This sequence joins TRBV4-3 and TRBJ1-6; the match to TRBD1 covers 7 bases. Germline V lookup: CDR1 LGHNA, CDR2 YSLEER. The CDR3 has 14 amino acids. Trimming removed 3 bases from V and 10 bases from J; junction bases left unmatched: 6. CDR3 region: CASSHDRESSPLHF. The CDR3 DNA reads TGCGCCAGCAGCCACGACAGGGAGAGCTCACCCCTCCACTTT.

This clone appeared a few times. This rearrangement joins TRBV5-4 to TRBJ2-1; a weak D match, TRBD1 (6 bases). The germline V gene encodes CDR1 SGHNT and CDR2 YYREEE (reference sequence). The length of the CDR3 is 16 residues. V lost 0 bases to trimming and J lost 2 bases, with 12 bases between them. CDR3 nucleotide sequence: TGTGCCAGCAGCTTGGTTGCCCGGACAGCCTACAATGAGCAGTTCTTC. It is translated as CASSLVARTAYNEQFF.

This clone was seen a few times. This sequence joins TRBV10-3 and TRBJ1-1; TRBD1 agrees at 9 bases. The trim removed 6 bases at V and 5 bases at J, leaving 10 bases unmatched. The CDR3 contains 15 residues. The germline gives CDR1 ENHRY, CDR2 SYGVKD. As DNA, the CDR3 is TGTGCCATCAGCGCCGCGGGACAGGGTTATACTGAAGCTTTCTTT. Its translation: CAISAAGQGYTEAFF.

V usage is TRBV19 and J usage is TRBJ1-1; a weak D match, TRBD1 (5 bases). The CDR3 covers 15 residues. From germline, CDR1 is LNHDA and CDR2 SQIVND (reference sequence). V was clipped by 7 bases and J by 2 bases, with 17 bases between them. CDR3 protein: CASKGGPRGNTEAFF. CDR3 nucleotide sequence: TGTGCCAGTAAGGGAGGGCCTAGGGGAAACACTGAAGCTTTCTTT.

The rearrangement joins TRBV5-5 to TRBJ1-2; possibly TRBD1 for D (5 bases). V was cut by 4 bases and J by 13 bases, with 26 bases left in between. Germline CDR1 reads SGHKS; CDR2 reads YYEKEE (reference sequence). There are 15 residues in the CDR3. The CDR3 spells CASSPTVAGLPAATF. The DNA for the CDR3 is TGTGCCAGCAGCCCGACCGTAGCGGGGCTCCCGGCGGCCACCTTC.

This sequence joins TRBV7-9 and TRBJ1-2, with D unclear. The V end lost 2 bases, the J end lost 1 base, and 20 bases lay between the germline ends. Germline V lookup: CDR1 SEHNR, CDR2 FQNEAQ (reference sequence). This CDR3 is built from 18 residues. As DNA, the CDR3 is TGTGCCAGCAGCTTATCTGCAGGCCATATTTTAATTAACTATGGCTACACCTTC. Residues: CASSLSAGHILINYGYTF.

V usage is TRBV4-1 and J usage is TRBJ2-5; TRBD1 might be the D (5 bases). V gave up 4 bases and J gave up 1 base, with 10 bases separating them. CDR3 length equals 14 residues. Germline-derived CDR1 and CDR2 are MGHRA and YSYEKL. The chain's CDR3 is CASSRTPTQETQYF. The CDR3 DNA reads as TGCGCCAGCAGCCGGACACCTACCCAAGAGACCCAGTACTTC.

This clone was seen a handful of times. This chain joins TRBV7-2 and TRBJ1-4; possible D gene TRBD1, 5 bases. Germline CDR1 and CDR2: SGHTA and FQGNSA. This CDR3 has 16 amino acids. V shed 2 bases and J shed 0 bases, with 10 bases lying between them. The DNA for the CDR3 is TGTGCCAGCAGCTTAAGGGGCGATTCAACTAATGAAAAACTGTTTTTT. It is translated as CASSLRGDSTNEKLFF.

This clone was counted a few times. V usage is TRBV5-1 and J usage is TRBJ2-3; D is perhaps TRBD2 (5 bases). The CDR3 length is 16 residues. The ends were cut back, 4 bases at V and 0 bases at J, with 15 bases in the middle. Per germline, CDR1 SGHRS and CDR2 YFSETQ. The CDR3 region is CASSPGAGISTDTQYF. Here the CDR3 DNA reads TGCGCCAGCAGCCCGGGCGCGGGTATTAGCACAGATACGCAGTATTTT.

The chain is built from TRBV29-1 and TRBJ2-3; 8 nucleotides match TRBD1. From germline, CDR1 is SQVTM and CDR2 ANQGSEA. The trim removed 7 bases at V and 6 bases at J, leaving 6 bases unmatched. This CDR3 is built from 12 residues. The CDR3, as DNA: TGCAGCGCTGACAGGGGAAGGGATACGCAGTATTTT. As protein: CSADRGRDTQYF.

V and J are TRBV12-5 and TRBJ1-4; D ambiguous. This CDR3 is built from 14 residues. The V gene lost 1 base and the J gene lost 3 bases, with 6 bases spanning the gap. Looked up from germline, CDR1 is LGHNT and CDR2 is FRNRAP. DNA of the CDR3: TGTGCTAGTGGTTTGGACAGCTCTAATGAAAAACTGTTTTTT. It codes for CASGLDSSNEKLFF.

V and J are TRBV20-1 and TRBJ1-3; D perhaps matches TRBD1 (6 bases). The CDR3 spans 11 residues. The V end lost 3 bases, the J end lost 7 bases, and 7 bases lay between the germline ends. CDR1 and CDR2 (germline): DFQATT, SNEGSKA (reference sequence). CDR3 DNA: TGCAGTGCTAGGGGGGCTAACACCATATATTTT. It codes for CSARGANTIYF.

Written as DNA, the CDR3 is TGTGCCAGCATTTTCGATCCTGACAGCCTCTATGGCTACACCTTC. It codes for CASIFDPDSLYGYTF. The V call is TRBV6-1, the J call TRBJ1-2, with D maybe TRBD1 (5 bases). CDR1 and CDR2 (germline): MNHNS, SASEGT. This CDR3 is built from 15 residues. V lost 7 bases and J 4 bases, leaving 19 bases between the germline ends.

The J gene is TRBJ2-2, the V gene TRBV6-6; the match to TRBD1 covers 9 bases. J gave up 2 bases and V 6 bases, and 7 bases lay outside the gene matches. The germline gives CDR1 MNHNY, CDR2 SVGAGI (reference sequence). The CDR3 has 16 residues. The CDR3 DNA sequence: TGTGCCAGCAGCCCCCCGGACAGGGGTAACACCGGGGAGCTGTTTTTT. Amino acid sequence: CASSPPDRGNTGELFF.

The rearrangement links TRBV25-1 to TRBJ1-4; D is unclear. There are 18 residues in the CDR3. From germline, CDR1 is MGHDK and CDR2 SYGVNS. V was pared by 3 bases and J by 3 bases, with 20 bases between. For the CDR3, the DNA is TGTGCCAGCAGTGACAAACTGCGGTCTGGCTTTGCTAATGAAAAACTGTTTTTT. It codes for CASSDKLRSGFANEKLFF.